Sequencing of this T cell receptor (beta chain) was carried out in a study of blood T cell repertoires in COVID-19. This clone was picked up a small number of times. There are 14 residues in the CDR3. Germline V gene sequence: CDR1 SNHLY, CDR2 FYNNEI. The V and J ends lost 7 bases and 8 bases, in that order; junction bases with no gene match: 10. Here immunoSEQ multiplex PCR was the method, and the copy in TCRdb shows in-frame clones only, minus some. The sample has a few hundred thousand clones, 88% seen once. Residents of approximately 25 US areas, aged 18 to 89 years, made up the participants. The chain has TRBV2 and TRBJ1-5, with 8 bases fitting TRBD1. The TCR sequence derives from a woman under 30 who had been exposed to COVID-19. The material sequenced was PBMCs or T cells enriched from blood (not recorded which). The CDR3 bases are TGTGCCAGCACCGAGGGACAGGTGCAGGAGCCCCAGCATTTT. Its protein product is CASTEGQVQEPQHF.